This T cell receptor (beta chain) was identified in a study of beta chain features in type 1 diabetes. Broader study findings: TCRB CDR3s from Type 1 diabetes patients were moderately but significantly shorter in all four CD4+ subsets.

As every portion of the isolated RNA was reverse transcribed, the sequencing read expressed TCRB transcripts. TCRdb's table, derived via immunoSEQ multiplex PCR, lists solely in-frame clones and lacks some. The table has about 14,000 clones, over 60% seen once. V was clipped by 6 bases and J by 5 bases, with 21 bases between them. The CDR3 has 16 residues. Germline loops: CDR1 SGHTA, CDR2 FQGNSA. Turning to this clone: Antigen: not known.

The specimen was stem cell memory CD4+ T cells from blood. This receptor was obtained from a woman in her late teens or twenties with type 1 diabetes. The rearrangement joins TRBV7-2 to TRBJ2-3, with D maybe TRBD2 (7 bases). Here the CDR3 DNA reads TGTGCCAGCAGGACTGGAGGGGGGGGCCCTGGAGATACGCAGTATTTT. Amino acid sequence: CASRTGGGGPGDTQYF.